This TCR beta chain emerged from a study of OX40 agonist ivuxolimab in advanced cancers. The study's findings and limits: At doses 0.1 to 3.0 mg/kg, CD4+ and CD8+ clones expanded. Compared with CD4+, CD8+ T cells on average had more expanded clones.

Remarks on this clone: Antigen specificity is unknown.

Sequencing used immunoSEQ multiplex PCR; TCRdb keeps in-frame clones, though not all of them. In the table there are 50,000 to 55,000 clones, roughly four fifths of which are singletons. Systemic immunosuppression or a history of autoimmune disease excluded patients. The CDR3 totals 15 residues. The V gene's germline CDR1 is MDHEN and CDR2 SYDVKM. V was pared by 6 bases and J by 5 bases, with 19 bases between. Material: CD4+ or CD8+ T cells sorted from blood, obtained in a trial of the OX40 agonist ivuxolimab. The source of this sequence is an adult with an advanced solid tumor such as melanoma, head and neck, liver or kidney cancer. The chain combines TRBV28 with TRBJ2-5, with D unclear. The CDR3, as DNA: TGTGCCAGCAGCTTGGACGGGTCCGTCGGTGAGACCCAGTACTTC. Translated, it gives CASSLDGSVGETQYF.